Listed below are T cell receptor beta chains from one sample, sequenced in a study of neurological immune-mediated disorders. TCRdb recomputed calls from the 5' RACE reads with MiXCR, one row per CDR3 protein. There are around 66,000 distinct CDR3 sequences in the sample; 4.5% to 5.5% occur only once, and 2.2% lies in the top ten. Material: PBMCs. These receptors originate from a woman in her seventies with multiple sclerosis. Each CDR3 is given with its conserved first and last residue. D genes are given only for firm matches. Not all rows give a size; the values are once, few, many and, for expanded clones, a class.

j_call	clone_size	d_call	cdr3_length	v_call	cdr3_aa	cdr3_nt
TRBJ1-4	many	TRBD1	13	TRBV7-2	CASSRGTGEKLFF	TGTGCCAGCAGCCGTGGGACAGGGGAAAAACTGTTTTTT
TRBJ2-1	many	NA	12	TRBV12-3/TRBV12-4	CASSLNYNEQFF	TGTGCCAGCAGTTTAAACTACAATGAGCAGTTCTTC
TRBJ1-5	many	NA	17	TRBV21-1	CARDRQGQFRSNQPQHF	TGTGCCAGAGACCGACAGGGACAGTTTCGTAGCAATCAGCCCCAGCATTTT
TRBJ2-3	many	NA	12	TRBV3-1	CASSRGRDTQYF	TGTGCCAGCAGCCGGGGACGAGATACGCAGTATTTT
TRBJ1-1	many	NA	15	TRBV12-3/TRBV12-4	CASSFGDNRNTEAFF	TGTGCCAGCAGTTTTGGGGACAATCGAAACACTGAAGCTTTCTTT
TRBJ2-1	few	NA	14	TRBV12-3/TRBV12-4	CASREDWGGTEQFF	TGTGCCAGCAGGGAAGACTGGGGAGGTACTGAGCAGTTCTTC
TRBJ2-2	NA	NA	13	TRBV11-3	CASSPGSNGELFF	TGTGCCAGCAGCCCCGGGAGTAACGGGGAGCTGTTTTTT
TRBJ2-1	many	NA	16	TRBV5-6	CASSLVGVGGYNEQFF	TGTGCCAGCAGCTTGGTAGGGGTAGGGGGATACAATGAGCAGTTCTTC
TRBJ2-1	many	TRBD2	14	TRBV20-1	CSARQAGIMNEQFF	TGCAGTGCTAGGCAAGCGGGAATCATGAATGAGCAGTTCTTC
TRBJ2-3	NA	NA	16	TRBV7-2	CASSLHSEVGTDTQYF	TGTGCCAGCAGCCTTCACAGCGAAGTGGGAACAGATACGCAGTATTTT
TRBJ2-5	many	NA	14	TRBV5-1	CASSFAGRQETQYF	TGCGCCAGCAGCTTCGCAGGGCGGCAAGAGACCCAGTACTTC
TRBJ2-7	few	NA	11	TRBV4-3	CASSFAGEQYF	TGCGCCAGCAGCTTTGCCGGCGAGCAGTACTTC
TRBJ2-5	many	TRBD1	14	TRBV5-1	CASRKQGSQETQYF	TGCGCCAGCAGAAAACAGGGGAGTCAAGAGACCCAGTACTTC
TRBJ1-2	few	NA	16	TRBV7-2	CASSLVGQGPVNGYTF	TGTGCCAGCAGCTTAGTGGGGCAGGGGCCTGTGAATGGCTACACCTTC
TRBJ2-1	many	NA	12	TRBV20-1	CSARHGSHEQFF	TGCAGTGCTAGGCACGGGAGCCATGAGCAGTTCTTC
TRBJ2-3	many	NA	13	TRBV7-2	CASSPQGTDTQYF	TGTGCCAGCAGCCCACAGGGTACGGATACGCAGTATTTT
TRBJ2-1	many	NA	14	TRBV4-1	CASSQAGLSDEQFF	TGCGCCAGCAGCCAAGCGGGCCTCTCGGATGAGCAGTTCTTC